A single sample gave rise to the 26 T cell receptor beta chains below, sequenced in a study of control samples from healthy donors and cancer patients. Libraries were prepared by immunoSEQ multiplex PCR; TCRdb keeps only in-frame clonotypes and omits some of them. The table has about 89,000 clones, more than 75% seen once. The sequencing sample was made of blood. The receptors shown here come from a man under 40 in good health.

This sequence joins TRBV7-3 and TRBJ1-2; 9 nucleotides match TRBD1. The CDR3 totals 12 residues. Germline V gene data show CDR1 as SGHTA and CDR2 as FQGTGA. Trimming took 3 bases from V and 14 from J; bases not matched to a gene: 7. In DNA, the CDR3 is TGTGCCAGCAGCTTTCAGGGACAGGGCGTAACCTTC. Its protein is CASSFQGQGVTF.

The V gene is TRBV29-1, the J gene TRBJ1-2; 10 positions agree with TRBD1. Per the germline V gene, CDR1 is SQVTM and CDR2 is ANQGSEA. The CDR3 runs to 14 residues. Unmatched junction bases numbered 8, after V lost 3 bases and J lost 7 bases. The CDR3 DNA follows: TGCAGCGTTGATAAGGCGGGACAGGGGTTTGGCTACACCTTC. Amino acid sequence: CSVDKAGQGFGYTF.

This sequence joins TRBV10-3 and TRBJ1-2; TRBD1 matches at 8 bases. Germline lookup yields CDR1 ENHRY and CDR2 SYGVKD. V was pared by 0 bases and J by 7 bases, with 7 bases of the junction left unmatched. The CDR3 loop spans 15 amino acids. The DNA for the CDR3 is TGTGCCATCAGTGAGTCGGCGGGACAGGACCCTGGCTACACCTTC. This translates into CAISESAGQDPGYTF.

This rearrangement joins TRBV7-2 to TRBJ2-2, with TRBD1 matching 7 bases. Looked up from germline, CDR1 is SGHTA and CDR2 is FQGNSA. This CDR3 has 14 amino acids. With V trimmed by 3 bases and J by 6 bases, 4 bases remained unmatched. As DNA, the CDR3 is TGTGCCAGCAGCTTTCAGGGGGACGCCGGGGAGCTGTTTTTT. Residues: CASSFQGDAGELFF.

V gene TRBV7-6 combines with J gene TRBJ1-1, with D possibly matching TRBD1 (6 bases). The CDR3 covers 16 residues. Germline V gives CDR1 SGHVS, CDR2 FNYEAQ. Trimming stripped 5 bases from V and 0 bases from J, with 16 bases between. The CDR3 sequence is CASSPGVRDMNTEAFF. Written as DNA, the CDR3 is TGTGCCAGCAGCCCAGGGGTCAGGGATATGAACACTGAAGCTTTCTTT.

The chain joins TRBV27 to TRBJ2-1; TRBD2 aligns across 7 bases. Germline assignment: CDR1 MNHEY and CDR2 SMNVEV (reference sequence). The CDR3 is made up of 14 amino acids. V lost 5 bases and J lost 2; bases outside the gene matches: 3. The DNA for the CDR3 is TGTGCCAGCAGTAGTGGGGGGGCCTACAATGAGCAGTTCTTC. Translated, it gives CASSSGGAYNEQFF.

The V gene is TRBV7-8, the J gene TRBJ2-7; D gene ambiguous. CDR3 length equals 14 residues. V lost 2 bases to trimming and J lost 2 bases, with 10 bases between them. Germline V lookup: CDR1 SGHVS, CDR2 FQNEAQ. This chain's CDR3 is CASSLSASPYEQYV. DNA of the CDR3: TGTGCCAGCAGCTTATCGGCCAGTCCCTACGAGCAGTACGTC.

The rearrangement joins TRBV5-1 to TRBJ2-1; a possible D gene is TRBD2 (6 bases). Germline V CDR1 and CDR2: SGHRS, YFSETQ. The CDR3 consists of 15 residues. The V end was cut by 7 bases, the J end by 1 base, with 15 bases between. This CDR3 reads CASGPGTESYNEQFF. Here the CDR3 DNA reads TGCGCCAGCGGACCCGGGACTGAGTCCTACAATGAGCAGTTCTTC.

The chain couples TRBV6-5 to TRBJ1-3; no definite D call. CDR1 MNHEY and CDR2 SVGAGI come from the germline V gene. Trimming took off 5 bases at V and 8 bases at J, with 10 bases between the two ends. This CDR3 is built from 12 residues. The CDR3 loop reads CASSPLGYTIYF. In DNA, the CDR3 is TGTGCCAGCAGTCCTCTCGGGTACACCATATATTTT.

The chain carries TRBV7-9 and TRBJ1-1, with 10 bases identical to TRBD1. Germline V CDR1 and CDR2: SEHNR, FQNEAQ (reference sequence). V gave up 1 base and J gave up 1 base; unmatched junction bases: 0. CDR3 length: 15 amino acids. As DNA, the CDR3 is TGTGCCAGCAGCTTAGGGGACAGGGGGAACACTGAAGCTTTCTTT. This codes for CASSLGDRGNTEAFF.

The rearrangement uses TRBV28 and TRBJ2-3; 9 nucleotides match TRBD1. CDR3 length equals 14 residues. J was trimmed by 5 bases and V by 3 bases; bases with no gene match: 3. The germline CDR1 and CDR2 sequences are MDHEN and SYDVKM. The CDR3 is CASSFLTGGDTQYF. In DNA, the CDR3 is TGTGCCAGCAGTTTCCTGACAGGGGGAGATACGCAGTATTTT.

This chain links TRBV7-2 with TRBJ1-5; D might be TRBD1 (6 bases). Trimming stripped 1 base from V and 0 bases from J, with 7 bases between. The CDR3 is 15 amino acids. CDR1 is SGHTA, CDR2 FQGNSA, per germline. CDR3 residues: CASSLGGHSNQPQHF. DNA for the CDR3: TGTGCCAGCAGCTTAGGGGGGCATAGCAATCAGCCCCAGCATTTT.

The gene calls are TRBV9 and TRBJ1-2, with 9 bases matching TRBD1. This CDR3 contains 18 residues. V lost 3 bases and J lost 3; bases outside the gene matches: 15. From germline, CDR1 is SGDLS and CDR2 YYNGEE. CDR3 DNA sequence: TGTGCCAGCAGCGCCTACCGGGACAGGGTAGATACCGACTATGGCTACACCTTC. This encodes CASSAYRDRVDTDYGYTF.

In this sample, this clone turned up once. The gene calls are TRBV3-1 (or the pseudogene TRBV3-2) and TRBJ2-1; tentatively, D is TRBD1 or TRBD2 (5 bases each). Trimming cost V 0 bases and J 7 bases, with 7 bases left between them. The CDR3 is made up of 13 amino acids. Germline V lookup: CDR1 LGHDT, CDR2 YNNKEL (reference sequence). CDR3 coding DNA: TGTGCCAGCAGCCAAGAGGGGGTTAATGAGCAGTTCTTC. It specifies CASSQEGVNEQFF.

The CDR3 DNA reads as TGTGCCAGCAGCTATACAGGGGGCCGGGGCTACACCTTC. Translated: CASSYTGGRGYTF. This chain connects TRBV12-3 or TRBV12-4 to TRBJ1-2, with 9 bases lining up with TRBD1. The CDR3 is made up of 13 amino acids. The V and J ends lost 6 bases and 8 bases, in that order; junction bases with no gene match: 7.

The CDR3 DNA sequence: TGTGCCAGCAGCTTAGGGGCCCGACAGATTTATAATTCACCCCTCCACTTT. Encoded protein: CASSLGARQIYNSPLHF. This chain joins TRBV11-3 and TRBJ1-6; TRBD1 is a possible D gene (5 bases). This CDR3 has 17 residues. Trimming took 1 base from V and 4 from J, leaving 14 bases between them. Germline loops: CDR1 SGHNT, CDR2 YENEEA.

This chain links TRBV5-1 with TRBJ2-3, with D possibly TRBD2 on 6 matching bases. CDR3 length: 17 residues. Trimming cost V 0 bases and J 0 bases, with 14 bases left between them. Germline V gives CDR1 SGHRS, CDR2 YFSETQ. CDR3 loop: CASSLGALAGSTDTQYF. The CDR3 region has the DNA TGCGCCAGCAGCTTGGGGGCCCTCGCGGGGAGCACAGATACGCAGTATTTT.

The rearrangement uses TRBV6-1 and TRBJ1-5; TRBD1 matches 9 bases. CDR1 is MNHNS, CDR2 SASEGT, per germline. V gave up 1 base and J gave up 15 bases; unmatched junction bases: 13. The CDR3 consists of 15 residues. CDR3 DNA sequence: TGTGCCAGCAGTGAAGACCCCTGGAAGGGGACAGGGAGGCATTTT. Protein product: CASSEDPWKGTGRHF.

This chain joins TRBV27 and TRBJ2-3, with 10 bases identical to TRBD1. CDR3 size: 16 residues. Germline CDR1 and CDR2: MNHEY and SMNVEV (reference sequence). V was clipped by 8 bases and J by 5 bases; unmatched bases: 13. The DNA for the CDR3 is TGTGCCAGCCGCTACAAGACAGGGGGCAGGGGAGATACGCAGTATTTT. This sequence encodes CASRYKTGGRGDTQYF.

The chain has TRBV7-6 and TRBJ1-3; 11 bases line up with TRBD1. The CDR3 runs 15 residues. With V trimmed by 6 bases and J by 8 bases, 9 bases remained unmatched. CDR1 is SGHVS, CDR2 FNYEAQ, per germline. The CDR3 sequence: CASSYGQGASDTIYF. The CDR3 nucleotides read TGTGCCAGCAGTTACGGACAGGGGGCGTCGGACACCATATATTTT.

J is TRBJ1-1 and V is TRBV6-5; D not resolved. Per the germline V gene, CDR1 is MNHEY and CDR2 is SVGAGI. Between the trimmed V and J ends, which lost 2 bases and 4 bases, there was a span of 11 bases. This CDR3 is built from 14 residues. The CDR3 nucleotides read TGTGCCAGCAGTTACGGGCGGGCAAGCACTGAAGCTTTCTTT. Translating gives CASSYGRASTEAFF.

V and J are TRBV6-2 or TRBV6-3 and TRBJ1-5; maybe TRBD1 (6 bases). Germline V gene data show CDR1 as MNHEY and CDR2 as SVGEGT. The CDR3 has 19 amino acids. Trimming took 5 bases from V and 4 from J, leaving 27 bases between them. CDR3 in amino acids: CASSTYPGGAVKLNQPQHF. Here the CDR3 DNA reads TGTGCCAGCAGTACTTACCCGGGGGGCGCTGTTAAACTAAATCAGCCCCAGCATTTT.

The chain uses TRBV10-1 and TRBJ2-7; D remains unclear. Germline CDR1 and CDR2: WNHNN and SYGVQD (reference sequence). This CDR3 is 12 amino acids long. V dropped 8 bases and J dropped 6 bases, with 14 bases sitting between them. The CDR3 nucleotides are TGCGCCAGCTCCAACCGGAGTGGCGAGCAGTACGTC. It is translated as CASSNRSGEQYV.

Regarding this clone: Other DNA variants within this sample encode the same CDR3. This chain connects TRBV12-3 or TRBV12-4 to TRBJ2-1; D gene unclear. The ends were cut back, 3 bases at V and 8 bases at J, with 5 bases in the middle. The CDR3 has 11 residues. CDR3 residues: CASSFSDEQFF. For the CDR3, the DNA is TGTGCCAGCAGTTTTTCGGATGAGCAGTTCTTC.

The chain employs TRBV4-1 and TRBJ2-2; TRBD2 agrees at 9 bases. V lost 0 bases and J lost 5; bases outside the gene matches: 4. CDR3 size: 16 residues. Per the germline V gene, CDR1 is MGHRA and CDR2 is YSYEKL. Here the CDR3 DNA reads TGCGCCAGCAGCCAAGAGCTAGCGGGGAGGACCGGGGAGCTGTTTTTT. It is translated as CASSQELAGRTGELFF.

The chain links TRBV23-1 to TRBJ1-6; D uncertain. TRBV23-1 is filed as an ORF, its function uncertain. The CDR3 spans 14 residues. Trimming removed 0 bases at V and 11 bases at J, with 11 bases between. As DNA, the CDR3 is TGCGCCAGCAGTCAATCGAGATTTCTTACACCCCTCCACTTT. Its protein is CASSQSRFLTPLHF.